Presented here are 3 T cell receptor beta chains from one specimen sequenced in a study of T cells in Graves' hyperthyroidism and ophthalmopathy (dated by TCRdb to about 2019). The receptor library was made with multiplex PCR. TCRdb records Illumina HiSeq 2000 as the sequencer. The TCR beta CDR3 regions were amplified from the RNA transcripts. The first round of RT-PCR for the TCR CDR3 was performed with the HTBI primer set and the Qiagen OneStep RT-PCR kit. Using fastp trimming at Q25 and MiXCR clonotype assembly, TCRdb reanalyzed the public sequencing data and kept in-frame beta chains. Each entry is one CDR3 protein sequence, shown with its most common DNA and genes. Counted in this sample were about 510,000 distinct CDR3 sequences; roughly 15% of them appeared once. The top ten hold approximately 13% of the sample. Material for sequencing was blood. The receptors come from a woman aged 40 to 50 with Graves' hyperthyroidism.

The V gene is TRBV19, the J gene TRBJ2-5, with TRBD1 matching 8 bases. The ends lost 10 bases at V and 2 bases at J; junction bases unmatched: 3. The CDR3 has 12 residues. Germline CDR1 LNHDA, CDR2 SQIVND (reference sequence). Written as DNA, the CDR3 is TGTGCCACCAGGGACAGGCAAGAGACCCAGTACTTC. Its protein product is CATRDRQETQYF. Full variable domain (rest looked up from reference TRBV19 and TRBJ2-5): DGGITQSPKYLFRKEGQNVTLSCEQNLNHDAMYWYRQDPGQGLRLIYYSQIVNDFQKGDIAEGYSVSREKKESFPLTVTSAQKNPTAFYLCATRDRQETQYFGPGTRLLVL.

This clonotype has ten or more counts. The chain uses TRBV25-1 and TRBJ2-1; D is perhaps TRBD1 (6 bases). The V gene's germline CDR1 is MGHDK and CDR2 SYGVNS. The CDR3 runs 15 residues. V was shortened by 1 base and J by 6 bases, with 13 bases between the two germline ends. CDR3 sequence reads: CASSESAGAGNEQFF. The CDR3 DNA follows: TGTGCCAGCAGTGAATCGGCAGGGGCTGGCAATGAGCAGTTCTTC. The complete variable domain, with remaining parts taken from reference TRBV25-1 and TRBJ2-1, reads EADIYQTPRYLVIGTGKKITLECSQTMGHDKMYWYQQDPGMELHLIHYSYGVNSTEKGDLSSESTVSRIRTEHFPLTLESARPSHTSQYLCASSESAGAGNEQFFGPGTRLTVL.

Note on this clonotype: With a much larger clone just one base away, this may be a read error. This rearrangement joins TRBV30 to TRBJ2-7; 8 positions agree with TRBD1. Matching the DNA end better, TRBJ2-1 makes the J call doubtful. In germline, CDR1 is GTSNPN, CDR2 SVGIG (reference sequence). The length of the CDR3 is 14 residues. This chain's CDR3 is CAWSRDRGAYEQFF. The DNA of the CDR3 is TGTGCCTGGAGTAGAGACAGGGGTGCGTACGAGCAGTTCTTC.